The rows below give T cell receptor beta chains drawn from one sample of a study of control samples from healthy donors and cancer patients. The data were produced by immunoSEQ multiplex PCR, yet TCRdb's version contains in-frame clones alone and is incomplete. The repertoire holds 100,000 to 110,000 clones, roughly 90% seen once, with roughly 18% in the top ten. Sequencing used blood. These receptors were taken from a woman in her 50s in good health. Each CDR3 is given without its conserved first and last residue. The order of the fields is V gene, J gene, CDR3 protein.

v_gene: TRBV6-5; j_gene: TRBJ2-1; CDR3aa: ASSFDRGRNEQF
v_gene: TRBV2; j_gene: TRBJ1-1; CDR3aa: ASRTGASVEAF
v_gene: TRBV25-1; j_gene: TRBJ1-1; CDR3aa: ASSVGRAEAF
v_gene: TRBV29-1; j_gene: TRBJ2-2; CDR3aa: SVAKSATGELF
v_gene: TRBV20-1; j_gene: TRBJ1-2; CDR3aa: SAIRTGYT
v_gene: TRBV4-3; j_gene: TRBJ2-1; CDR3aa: ASSRVAGGPVEQF
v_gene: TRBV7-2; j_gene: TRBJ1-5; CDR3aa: ASSLDPANSNQPQH
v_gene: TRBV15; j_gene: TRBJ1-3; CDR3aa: ATSRERANSGNTIY
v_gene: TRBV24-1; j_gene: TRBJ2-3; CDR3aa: ATSDLGKGLTDTQY
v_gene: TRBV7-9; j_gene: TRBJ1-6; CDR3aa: ASRDRVDNSPLH
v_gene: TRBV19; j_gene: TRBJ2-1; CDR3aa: ATTPRTSGSDEQF
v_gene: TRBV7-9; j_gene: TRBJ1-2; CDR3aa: ASTPKDGYGYT
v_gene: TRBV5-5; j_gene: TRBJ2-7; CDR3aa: ASSLTLQSYEQY
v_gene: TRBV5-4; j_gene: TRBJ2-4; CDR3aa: ATTGDIKNIQY
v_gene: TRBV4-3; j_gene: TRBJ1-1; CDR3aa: ASSGQDTGTEAF
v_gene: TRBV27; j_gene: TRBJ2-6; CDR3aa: ASSFSGLAVSGANVLT
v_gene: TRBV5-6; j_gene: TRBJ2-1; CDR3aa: ASSFPTSGGYNEQF
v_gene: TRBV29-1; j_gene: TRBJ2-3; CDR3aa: SVEVDADTQY
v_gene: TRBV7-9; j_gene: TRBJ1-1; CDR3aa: ASSQTGGAF
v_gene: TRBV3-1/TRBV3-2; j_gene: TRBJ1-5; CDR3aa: ASSHINQPQH
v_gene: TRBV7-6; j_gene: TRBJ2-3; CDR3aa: ASSLGINAGTTDTQY
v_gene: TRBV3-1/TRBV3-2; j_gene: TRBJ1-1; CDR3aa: ASSHRGGAF
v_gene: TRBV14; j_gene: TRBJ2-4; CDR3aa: ASSVQGRSKNIQY
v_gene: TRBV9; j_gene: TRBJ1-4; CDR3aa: ASSSPSGGNEKLF
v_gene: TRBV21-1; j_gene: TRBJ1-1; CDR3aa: ASSNWRESAF
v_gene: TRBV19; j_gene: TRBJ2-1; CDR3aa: ASSTSGGGGNEQF
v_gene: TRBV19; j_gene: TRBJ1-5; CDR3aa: ASSDRGRKQPQH
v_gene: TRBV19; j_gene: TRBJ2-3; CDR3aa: ASRVTSTDTQY
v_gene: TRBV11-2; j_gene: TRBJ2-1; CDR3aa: ASSLLAGGLSYNEQF
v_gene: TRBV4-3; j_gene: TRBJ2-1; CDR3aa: ASSQSPGNNEQF
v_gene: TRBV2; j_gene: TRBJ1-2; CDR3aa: ASSDAGGAYGYT
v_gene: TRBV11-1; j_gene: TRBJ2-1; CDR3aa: ASSLARDVSYNEQF
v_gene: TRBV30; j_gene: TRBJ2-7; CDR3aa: AWRASSSYEQY
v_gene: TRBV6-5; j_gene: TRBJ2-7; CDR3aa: ASSHRGGLSYEQY
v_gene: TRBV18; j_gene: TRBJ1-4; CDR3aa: ASSPLEGATNEKLF
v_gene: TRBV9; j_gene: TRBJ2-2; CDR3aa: ASSVGVAGGYTGELF
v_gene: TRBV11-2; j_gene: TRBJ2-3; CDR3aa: ASSAGDPGLLTDTQY
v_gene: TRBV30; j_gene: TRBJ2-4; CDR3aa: AWSRTNIQY
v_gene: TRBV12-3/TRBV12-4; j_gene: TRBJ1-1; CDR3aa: ASSRDRDTEAF
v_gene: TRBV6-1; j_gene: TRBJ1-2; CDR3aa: ASSEEDGGFNYGYT
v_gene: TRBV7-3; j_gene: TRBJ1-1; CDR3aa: ASSLGGAFTEAF
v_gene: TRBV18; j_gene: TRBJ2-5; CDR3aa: ASSPRTGDGKTQY
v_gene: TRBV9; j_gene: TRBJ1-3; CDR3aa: ASSTQPGIDRAGNTIY
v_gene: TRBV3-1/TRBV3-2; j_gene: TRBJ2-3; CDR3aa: ASSQERFTDTQY
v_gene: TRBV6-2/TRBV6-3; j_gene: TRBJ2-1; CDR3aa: ASSPPGGLINEQF
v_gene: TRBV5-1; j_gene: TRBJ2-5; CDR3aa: ASKSSAHVVIQETQY
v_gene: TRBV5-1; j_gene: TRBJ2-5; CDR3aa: ASSATVIQSQETQY
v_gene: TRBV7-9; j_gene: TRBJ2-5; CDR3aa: ASSKQGDLFSETQY
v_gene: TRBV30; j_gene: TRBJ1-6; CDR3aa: AWSGGDPPLH